These 16 T cell receptor beta chains came from one sample sequenced in a study of T-cell memory formation after mild COVID-19. Each CDR3 protein is one row after TCRdb ran MiXCR on the 5' RACE reads. The sample holds more than 100,000 distinct CDR3 sequences; about 5.9% are singletons and the top ten take 2.2%. The sequenced sample consisted of PBMCs or a T cell subset sorted from them (not recorded which). All receptors come from an adult woman who had mild COVID-19 (a few samples of this study predate the infection). Cell type and time point are not known.

This clonotype was seen many times. The chain couples TRBV5-1 to TRBJ2-5; D is possibly TRBD2 (7 bases). The CDR3 extends over 16 amino acids. The germline gives CDR1 SGHRS, CDR2 YFSETQ. Trimming removed 2 bases from V and 1 base from J, with 15 bases in between. The CDR3 DNA follows: TGCGCCAGCAGCTTCAATGGGGGGGCTCCCCAAGAGACCCAGTACTTC. It specifies CASSFNGGAPQETQYF.

The V call is TRBV9, the J call TRBJ2-7; D may be TRBD2 (5 bases). Germline lookup yields CDR1 SGDLS and CDR2 YYNGEE. V was clipped by 3 bases and J by 7 bases, with 14 bases between them. The CDR3 extends over 13 amino acids. CDR3 sequence reads: CASSGGLGREQYF. The DNA for the CDR3 is TGTGCCAGCAGCGGAGGACTTGGGCGGGAGCAGTACTTC.

This clonotype was counted many times. V and J are TRBV12-3 or TRBV12-4 and TRBJ1-5; 7 positions match TRBD1. V was clipped by 7 bases and J by 9 bases; unmatched bases: 12. The CDR3 spans 14 residues. CDR3 loop: CASTRGGSAGPQHF. The CDR3 DNA is TGTGCCAGCACCCGAGGGGGCTCCGCGGGGCCCCAGCATTTT.

The V call is TRBV7-2, the J call TRBJ2-1; 10 bases match TRBD2. Germline V gene sequence: CDR1 SGHTA, CDR2 FQGNSA. J gave up 8 bases and V 6 bases, and 10 bases lay outside the gene matches. This CDR3 is 15 amino acids long. CDR3 sequence: CASRPFSGRLDEQFF. The CDR3 nucleotides are TGTGCCAGCAGGCCTTTTAGCGGGAGGCTGGATGAGCAGTTCTTC.

The V call is TRBV24-1, the J call TRBJ2-1; no clear D gene. The CDR3 consists of 11 residues. Germline assignment: CDR1 KGHDR and CDR2 SFDVKD. Deletions cut 5 bases from V and 4 bases from J, with 2 bases between. In DNA form, the CDR3 reads TGTGCCACCAGTGCTTACAATGAGCAGTTCTTC. Translation gives CATSAYNEQFF.

This clonotype has at least ten counts. CDR3: CASSTQQNQPQHF. In nucleotides, the CDR3 is TGTGCCAGCAGTACCCAGCAAAATCAGCCCCAGCATTTT. J is TRBJ1-5 and V is TRBV6-5, with D unclear. CDR1 is MNHEY and CDR2 is SVGAGI in the germline V gene. Trimming took off 5 bases at V and 4 bases at J, with 9 bases between the two ends. This CDR3 is 13 amino acids long.

This clonotype was seen at least ten times. V usage is TRBV7-3 and J usage is TRBJ1-1, with TRBD1 matching over 8 bases. This CDR3 region has 15 residues. The V gene's germline CDR1 is SGHTA and CDR2 FQGTGA. The J segment lost 4 bases and the V segment lost 5 bases, leaving 9 bases of the junction unmatched. CDR3 coding DNA: TGTGCCAGCAGCCTAGAACAGGGGGTTGGCACTGAAGCTTTCTTT. Protein product: CASSLEQGVGTEAFF.

This clonotype has a count of ten or more. This sequence joins TRBV24-1 and TRBJ1-2; no firm D call. Germline V gives CDR1 KGHDR, CDR2 SFDVKD. The germline V and J ends were trimmed by 3 bases and 2 bases, with 12 bases remaining between them. The CDR3 contains 15 residues. Here the CDR3 reads CATSDREGGNYGYTF. CDR3 nucleotides: TGTGCCACCAGTGATCGAGAGGGAGGGAACTATGGCTACACCTTC.

This clonotype was seen ten or more times. The chain combines TRBV5-1 with TRBJ2-1; D is possibly TRBD2 (7 bases). Trimming stripped 2 bases from V and 6 bases from J, with 12 bases between. The CDR3 is 14 residues long. CDR1 and CDR2 (germline): SGHRS, YFSETQ. In nucleotides, the CDR3 is TGCGCCAGCAGCTTAGGGGGGGCCTTCAATGAGCAGTTCTTC. It specifies CASSLGGAFNEQFF.

This clonotype was seen at least ten times. The J gene is TRBJ2-3, the V gene TRBV12-3 or TRBV12-4; TRBD1 matches 8 bases. V gave up 4 bases and J gave up 3 bases; unmatched junction bases: 9. The CDR3 contains 16 residues. This chain's CDR3 is CASSSDPRGLTDTQYF. CDR3 sequence (DNA): TGTGCCAGCAGTTCGGACCCCAGGGGGCTTACAGATACGCAGTATTTT.

This clonotype was seen a few times. The CDR3: CASSFSGYEQFF. CDR3 DNA sequence: TGTGCCAGCAGTTTCTCAGGTTATGAGCAGTTCTTC. This chain links TRBV12-3 or TRBV12-4 with TRBJ2-1; no firm D call. There are 12 residues in the CDR3. Trimming took 3 bases from V and 8 from J, leaving 8 bases between them.

This chain connects TRBV5-1 to TRBJ1-1; D might be TRBD1 (5 bases). Germline CDR1 SGHRS, CDR2 YFSETQ. Trimming stripped 1 base from V and 1 base from J, with 8 bases between. This CDR3 spans 14 amino acids. CDR3 DNA: TGCGCCAGCAGCTTGCAGGGTTGGAACACTGAAGCTTTCTTT. This encodes CASSLQGWNTEAFF.

This clonotype was recorded at least ten times. The V gene is TRBV18, the J gene TRBJ2-7; 7 nucleotides align to TRBD1. CDR1 and CDR2 (germline): KGHSH, LQKENI. The CDR3 loop spans 12 amino acids. J was trimmed by 2 bases and V by 5 bases; bases with no gene match: 0. Written as DNA, the CDR3 is TGTGCCAGCTCAACAGGGGCCTACGAGCAGTACTTC. This sequence encodes CASSTGAYEQYF. Full variable domain (rest looked up from reference TRBV18 and TRBJ2-7): NAGVMQNPRHLVRRRGQEARLRCSPMKGHSHVYWYRQLPEEGLKFMVYLQKENIIDESGMPKERFSAEFPKEGPSILRIQQVVRGDSAAYFCASSTGAYEQYFGPGTRLTVT.

This sequence joins TRBV12-3 or TRBV12-4 and TRBJ1-1; 7 nucleotides align to TRBD1. This CDR3 is 14 amino acids long. Trimming at V came to 5 bases and at J to 7 bases, leaving 10 bases not matched to a gene. CDR3 in DNA: TGTGCCAGCAGTCTGGGACAGCTAGCGGTTGAAGCTTTCTTT. It is translated as CASSLGQLAVEAFF.

This clonotype was seen a few times. This chain links TRBV24-1 with TRBJ2-2; D is unresolved. The CDR3 runs to 12 residues. The ends were cut back, 6 bases at V and 0 bases at J, with 1 base in the middle. Germline CDR1 reads KGHDR; CDR2 reads SFDVKD. Written as DNA, the CDR3 is TGTGCCACCAGTTCGAACACCGGGGAGCTGTTTTTT. This codes for CATSSNTGELFF.

The chain uses TRBV7-2 and TRBJ1-1, with D perhaps TRBD1 (6 bases). This CDR3 has 13 residues. Trimming left V 1 base short and J 4 bases short, with 7 bases between. From germline, CDR1 is SGHTA and CDR2 FQGNSA. CDR3 nucleotide sequence: TGTGCCAGCAGCTTAGTCAGGGGCACTGAAGCTTTCTTT. It codes for CASSLVRGTEAFF. Full variable domain (outside the CDR3, taken from reference TRBV7-2 and TRBJ1-1): GAGVSQSPSNKVTEKGKDVELRCDPISGHTALYWYRQSLGQGLEFLIYFQGNSAPDKSGLPSDRFSAERTGGSVSTLTIQRTQQEDSAVYLCASSLVRGTEAFFGQGTRLTVV.